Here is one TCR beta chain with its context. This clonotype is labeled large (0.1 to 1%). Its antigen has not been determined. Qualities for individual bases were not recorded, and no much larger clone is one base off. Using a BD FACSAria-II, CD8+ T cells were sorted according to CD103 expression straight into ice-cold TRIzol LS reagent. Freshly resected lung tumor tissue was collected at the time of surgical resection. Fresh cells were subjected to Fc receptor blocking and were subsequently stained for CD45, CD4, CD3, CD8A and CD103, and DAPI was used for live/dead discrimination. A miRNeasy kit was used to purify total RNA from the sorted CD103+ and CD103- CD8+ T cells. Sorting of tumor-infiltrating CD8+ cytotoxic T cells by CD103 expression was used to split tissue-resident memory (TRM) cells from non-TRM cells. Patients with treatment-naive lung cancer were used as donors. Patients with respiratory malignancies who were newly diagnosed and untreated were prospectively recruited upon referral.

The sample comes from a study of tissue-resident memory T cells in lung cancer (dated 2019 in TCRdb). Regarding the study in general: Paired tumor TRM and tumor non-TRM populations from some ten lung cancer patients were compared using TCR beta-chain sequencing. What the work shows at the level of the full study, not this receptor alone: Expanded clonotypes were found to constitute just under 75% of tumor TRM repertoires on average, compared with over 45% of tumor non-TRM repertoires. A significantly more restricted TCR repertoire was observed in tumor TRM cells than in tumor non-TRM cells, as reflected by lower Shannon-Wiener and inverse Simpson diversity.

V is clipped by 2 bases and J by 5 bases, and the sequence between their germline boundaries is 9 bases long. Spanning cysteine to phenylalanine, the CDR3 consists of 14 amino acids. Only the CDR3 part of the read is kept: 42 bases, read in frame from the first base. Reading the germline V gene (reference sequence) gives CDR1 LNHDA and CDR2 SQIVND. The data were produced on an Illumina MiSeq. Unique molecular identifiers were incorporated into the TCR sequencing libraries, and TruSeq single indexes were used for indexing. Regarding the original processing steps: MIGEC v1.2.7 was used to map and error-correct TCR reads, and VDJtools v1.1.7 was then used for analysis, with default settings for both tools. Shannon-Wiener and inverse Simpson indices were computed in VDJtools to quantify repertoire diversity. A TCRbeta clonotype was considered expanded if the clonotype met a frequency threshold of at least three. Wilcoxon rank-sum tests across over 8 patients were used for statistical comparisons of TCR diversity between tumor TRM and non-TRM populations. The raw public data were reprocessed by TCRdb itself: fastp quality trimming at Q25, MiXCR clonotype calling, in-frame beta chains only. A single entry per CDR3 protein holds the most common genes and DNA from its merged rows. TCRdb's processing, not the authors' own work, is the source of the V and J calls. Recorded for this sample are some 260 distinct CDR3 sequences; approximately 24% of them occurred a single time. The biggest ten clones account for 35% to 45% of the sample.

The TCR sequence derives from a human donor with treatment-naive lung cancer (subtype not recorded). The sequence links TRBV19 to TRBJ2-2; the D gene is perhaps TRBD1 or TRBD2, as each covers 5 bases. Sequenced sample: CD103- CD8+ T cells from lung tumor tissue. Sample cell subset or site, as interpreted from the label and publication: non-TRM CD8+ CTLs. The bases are TGTGCCAGTAGTATAATTTGGGGGACCGGGGAGCTGTTTTTT. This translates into CASSIIWGTGELFF.